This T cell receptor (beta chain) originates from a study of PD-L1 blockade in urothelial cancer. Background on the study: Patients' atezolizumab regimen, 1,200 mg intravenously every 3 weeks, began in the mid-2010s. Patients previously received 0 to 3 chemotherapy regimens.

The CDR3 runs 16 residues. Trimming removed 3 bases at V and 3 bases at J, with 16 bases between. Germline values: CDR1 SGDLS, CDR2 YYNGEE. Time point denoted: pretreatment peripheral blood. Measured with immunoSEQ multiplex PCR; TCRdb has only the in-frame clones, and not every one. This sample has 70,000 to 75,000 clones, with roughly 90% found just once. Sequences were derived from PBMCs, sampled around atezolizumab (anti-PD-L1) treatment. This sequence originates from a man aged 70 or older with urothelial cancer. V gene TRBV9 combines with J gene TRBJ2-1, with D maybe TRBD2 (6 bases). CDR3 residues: CASSEPGLEIYNEQFF. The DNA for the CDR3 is TGTGCCAGCAGCGAACCGGGACTGGAAATCTACAATGAGCAGTTCTTC.